These 10 T cell receptor beta chains came from one sample sequenced in a study of Graves' ophthalmopathy and Graves' hyperthyroidism. Amplification of the TCR beta CDR3 regions used RNA transcripts (as template). Following a first-round RT-PCR that used HTBI primers, a second-round multiplex PCR was carried out. Via MiXCR, TCRdb re-called the multiplex PCR reads, giving one row per CDR3 protein. The sample consists of 1 million to 1.3 million distinct CDR3 sequences, about 36% of them appearing once. The sample comprised peripheral blood or thyroid tissue (not recorded which). Receptors originate from an adult man with Graves' hyperthyroidism.

This clonotype was counted only a few times. The DNA for the CDR3 is TGTGCCAGCAGAGAGACCGGGACAGGTACCTACGAGCAGTACTTC. It encodes CASRETGTGTYEQYF. V gene TRBV28 combines with J gene TRBJ2-7, with 8 bases aligning to TRBD1. The CDR3 extends over 15 amino acids. V dropped 6 bases and J dropped 2; count of bases not matched to a gene: 9. The germline V gene has CDR1 MDHEN and CDR2 SYDVKM.

As to this clonotype: One base away lies a much larger clone, so this may be a sequencing read error. The genes are TRBV10-3 and TRBJ1-4; D might be TRBD1 (5 bases). Trimming took off 10 bases at V and 8 bases at J, with 20 bases between the two ends. CDR1 ENHRY and CDR2 SYGVKD come from the germline V gene. This CDR3 comprises 14 residues. CDR3 DNA sequence: TGTGCCAGCGGTGACGGGGGAATTTGGGAAAAACTGTTTTTT. Its translation: CASGDGGIWEKLFF.

The V call is TRBV13, the J call TRBJ1-4; D gene uncertain. The CDR3 sequence is 14 residues long. CDR1 PRHDT and CDR2 FYEKMQ come from the germline V gene (reference sequence). The V end was cut by 4 bases, the J end by 0 bases, with 6 bases between. DNA of the CDR3: TGTGCCAGCAGCTCAGTTTCAACTAATGAAAAACTGTTTTTT. Its protein is CASSSVSTNEKLFF. Full variable domain (rest looked up from reference TRBV13 and TRBJ1-4): AAGVIQSPRHLIKEKRETATLKCYPIPRHDTVYWYQQGPGQDPQFLISFYEKMQSDKGSIPDRFSAQQFSDYHSELNMSSLELGDSALYFCASSSVSTNEKLFFGSGTQLSVL.

The rearrangement uses TRBV10-3 and TRBJ1-6, with no clear D. This CDR3 spans 13 amino acids. Germline V gene lookup returns CDR1 ENHRY and CDR2 SYGVKD. The germline V and J ends were trimmed by 10 bases and 8 bases, with 15 bases remaining between them. The DNA of the CDR3 is TGTGCCACCCGAAGGCAGATAGATTCACCCCTCCACTTT. This sequence encodes CATRRQIDSPLHF.

This clonotype was observed a single time. The rearrangement joins TRBV15 to TRBJ1-1, with TRBD1 matching 7 bases. Germline V gene lookup returns CDR1 LNHNV and CDR2 YYDKDF (reference sequence). The CDR3 spans 16 residues. Unmatched junction bases numbered 4, after V lost 0 bases and J lost 0 bases. The CDR3 protein is CATSRDLGQLNTEAFF. Written as DNA, the CDR3 is TGTGCCACCAGCAGAGATCTGGGACAGCTGAACACTGAAGCTTTCTTT.

This clonotype was seen at least ten times. The rearrangement uses TRBV10-3 and TRBJ1-1; the match to TRBD1 covers 8 bases. With V trimmed by 0 bases and J by 5 bases, 5 bases remained unmatched. Germline CDR1 and CDR2: ENHRY and SYGVKD. The CDR3 covers 15 residues. As DNA, the CDR3 is TGTGCCATCAGTGAGTCGGGACAGGTACGGACTGAAGCTTTCTTT. Translated: CAISESGQVRTEAFF.

This clonotype has ten or more counts. The V gene is TRBV5-6, the J gene TRBJ1-3; D possibly corresponds to TRBD1 (5 bases). Looked up from germline, CDR1 is SGHDT and CDR2 is YYEEEE. Trimming took off 3 bases at V and 0 bases at J, with 10 bases between the two ends. The CDR3 covers 15 residues. The CDR3 loop is CASSWTLSSGNTIYF. In DNA, the CDR3 is TGTGCCAGCAGCTGGACACTTAGCTCTGGAAACACCATATATTTT.

This clonotype was counted at least ten times. The chain is built from TRBV7-9 and TRBJ1-1, with TRBD1 as a possible D gene (6 bases). Trimming pared 4 bases from V and 11 bases from J, leaving 14 bases between. This CDR3 contains 12 residues. In germline, CDR1 is SEHNR, CDR2 FQNEAQ (reference sequence). CDR3: CASSSSGTNAFF. The CDR3 DNA reads as TGTGCCAGCAGCTCATCCGGGACAAATGCTTTCTTT.

The rearrangement uses TRBV29-1 and TRBJ2-2; D possibly uses TRBD1 or TRBD2 (5 bases each). From germline, CDR1 is SQVTM and CDR2 ANQGSEA. With 8 bases removed from V and 6 bases from J, the gap between germline ends came to 7 bases. This CDR3 region has 10 residues. In nucleotides, the CDR3 is TGCAGCCTGGGGGCCGGGGAGCTGTTTTTT. Amino acids: CSLGAGELFF.

A remark on this clonotype: At one of its ends the junction is not consistent with the germline gene, which may arise from a read error. The V gene is TRBV14, the J gene TRBJ2-6, with 7 bases aligning to TRBD1. Per the germline V gene, CDR1 is SGHDN and CDR2 is FVKESK. This CDR3 spans 16 amino acids. The chain's CDR3 is CASSQNRGSWANVLTF. The CDR3 coding sequence is TGTGCCAGCAGCCAAAACAGGGGCTCTTGGGCCAACGTCCTGACTTTC.